The T cell receptor beta chain described here comes from a study of cytomegalovirus exposure and HLA in healthy donors. General study points: The study listed approximately 160 cytomegalovirus-associated TCR beta chains. A few chains linked to CMV were shown in vitro to be specific for CMV antigens.

Repertoires were generated with immunoSEQ multiplex PCR, while TCRdb's copy carries only in-frame clones and drops some. The repertoire holds 250,000 to 300,000 clones, with 90% as singletons. For this clone: Its antigen is not identified.

This CDR3 region has 13 residues. Germline assignment: CDR1 SQVTM and CDR2 ANQGSEA. V was cut by 3 bases and J by 1 base, with 9 bases left in between. Sequenced material: PBMCs. J is TRBJ1-1 and V is TRBV29-1; D perhaps matches TRBD1 (5 bases). The sequence came from a woman younger than 30 in good health and CMV-seronegative. This CDR3 reads CSVEGGQNTEAFF. CDR3 sequence (DNA): TGCAGCGTTGAGGGTGGACAGAACACTGAAGCTTTCTTT. Based on the CDR3 plus reference TRBV29-1 and TRBJ1-1, the full variable domain is SAVISQKPSRDICQRGTSLTIQCQVDSQVTMMFWYRQQPGQSLTLIATANQGSEATYESGFVIDKFPISRPNLTFSTLTVSNMSPEDSSIYLCSVEGGQNTEAFFGQGTRLTVV.